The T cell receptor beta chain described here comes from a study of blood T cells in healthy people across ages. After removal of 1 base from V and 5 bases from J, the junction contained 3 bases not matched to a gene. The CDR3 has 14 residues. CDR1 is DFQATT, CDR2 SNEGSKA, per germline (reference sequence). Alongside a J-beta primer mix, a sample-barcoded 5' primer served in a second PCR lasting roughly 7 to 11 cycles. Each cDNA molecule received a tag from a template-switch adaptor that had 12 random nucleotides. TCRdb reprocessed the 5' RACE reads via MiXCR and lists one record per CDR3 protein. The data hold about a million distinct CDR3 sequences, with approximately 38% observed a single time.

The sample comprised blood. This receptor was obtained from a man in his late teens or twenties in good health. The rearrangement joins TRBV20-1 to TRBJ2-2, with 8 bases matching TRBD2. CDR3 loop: CSARGRLATGELFF. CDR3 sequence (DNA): TGCAGTGCTAGAGGTCGACTAGCGACCGGGGAGCTGTTTTTT.